These T cell receptor beta chains were read from a single sample in a study of blood T cell repertoires in COVID-19. Profiling relied on immunoSEQ multiplex PCR, and the TCRdb table lists in-frame clones only, not all of them. The sample includes approximately 150,000 clones, around 84% of them seen just once. The sequenced sample consisted of peripheral blood. The receptors shown here come from a human donor in a cohort sampled during active COVID-19. Both conserved end residues are part of each CDR3. D genes are given only for firm matches. A clone size is listed for some rows: how often the clone was seen (once, few, many), or a class if it is expanded.

CDR3 protein	CDR3 DNA	D gene	V gene	clone size	J gene
CSVVRETGELFF	TGCAGCGTTGTTAGGGAGACCGGGGAGCTGTTTTTT	.	TRBV29-1	few	TRBJ2-2
CSVGSGVGRYGYTF	TGCAGCGTTGGTTCGGGGGTCGGCCGCTATGGCTACACCTTC	.	TRBV29-1	.	TRBJ1-2
CSVEDDRWEYSNQPQHF	TGCAGCGTTGAAGATGACAGGTGGGAGTATAGCAATCAGCCCCAGCATTTT	.	TRBV29-1	once	TRBJ1-5
CSVAPGGNDQPQHF	TGCAGCGTTGCCCCAGGGGGCAACGATCAGCCCCAGCATTTT	TRBD1	TRBV29-1	.	TRBJ1-5
CASASSRAYEQYF	TGTGCCAGCGCGTCTAGTCGGGCCTACGAGCAGTACTTC	.	TRBV6-5	.	TRBJ2-7
CASSLSPRAFSYGYTF	TGTGCCAGCAGTTTATCCCCCAGGGCATTTAGCTATGGCTACACCTTC	.	TRBV28	.	TRBJ1-2
CAWSLQGARSEAFF	TGTGCCTGGAGTCTACAGGGGGCGCGGTCTGAAGCTTTCTTT	TRBD1	TRBV30	.	TRBJ1-1
CASSLRGQSNNSPLHF	TGTGCCAGCAGCTTAAGGGGACAATCGAACAATTCACCCCTCCACTTT	.	TRBV7-2	.	TRBJ1-6
CASSLLGQGNSPLHF	TGTGCCAGCAGCTTACTCGGGCAGGGTAATTCACCCCTCCACTTT	.	TRBV7-3	.	TRBJ1-6
CASKFTLATDTQYF	TGTGCCAGCAAATTCACCCTGGCCACAGATACGCAGTATTTT	.	TRBV7-2	.	TRBJ2-3
CASGTGGKTQYF	TGTGCCAGCGGGACAGGGGGGAAGACCCAGTACTTC	TRBD1	TRBV2	.	TRBJ2-5
CATSRDWTSGGASETQYF	TGTGCCACCAGCAGAGATTGGACTAGCGGGGGGGCGTCGGAGACCCAGTACTTC	TRBD2	TRBV15	once	TRBJ2-5
CASSQGGDRAKLFF	TGTGCCAGCAGCCAGGGCGGCGACAGGGCTAAACTGTTTTTT	TRBD1	TRBV6-6	.	TRBJ1-4
CASSQDGTVLGADTQYF	TGCGCCAGCAGCCAAGACGGGACAGTTCTAGGGGCAGATACGCAGTATTTT	TRBD1	TRBV4-1	.	TRBJ2-3
CASAISPREDQPQHF	TGTGCCAGCGCTATAAGCCCCAGGGAGGATCAGCCCCAGCATTTT	.	TRBV5-6	.	TRBJ1-5
CATSSTGQGQETQYF	TGTGCCACCAGCAGCACGGGACAGGGACAAGAGACCCAGTACTTC	TRBD1	TRBV15	.	TRBJ2-5
CASSLRQGFQETQYF	TGTGCCAGCAGCTTAAGACAGGGGTTCCAAGAGACCCAGTACTTC	TRBD1	TRBV7-6	.	TRBJ2-5
CASSLSGHKGNTIYF	TGTGCCAGCAGCTTGAGCGGTCACAAAGGCAACACCATATATTTT	.	TRBV5-6	.	TRBJ1-3
CASSLPGSSNQPQHF	TGTGCCAGCAGCTTACCGGGTAGCAGCAATCAGCCCCAGCATTTT	.	TRBV7-8	.	TRBJ1-5
CASSHLDGTIYEQYF	TGTGCCAGCAGCCACCTGGACGGGACTATCTACGAGCAGTACTTC	TRBD2	TRBV3-1/TRBV3-2	.	TRBJ2-7
CASSITSGSGNEQFF	TGTGCCAGCAGCATTACTAGCGGGAGCGGCAATGAGCAGTTCTTC	TRBD2	TRBV7-2	.	TRBJ2-1
CASSLAGGFTDTQYF	TGCGCCAGCAGCTTGGCTGGGGGCTTCACAGATACGCAGTATTTT	.	TRBV5-1	.	TRBJ2-3
CASSLASSGGYEQYF	TGCGCCAGCAGCTTGGCCAGCAGCGGGGGCTACGAGCAGTACTTC	TRBD2	TRBV5-1	.	TRBJ2-7
CASSPAIWTGQETQYF	TGTGCCAGCAGCCCGGCGATTTGGACGGGACAAGAGACCCAGTACTTC	.	TRBV7-9	.	TRBJ2-5
CASSEARAAYGYTF	TGTGCCAGCAGTGAAGCGCGGGCTGCCTATGGCTACACCTTC	.	TRBV6-1	.	TRBJ1-2
CASSYPGGETQYF	TGTGCCAGCAGTTACCCCGGGGGAGAGACCCAGTACTTC	.	TRBV6-5	.	TRBJ2-5
CASSQLTPGGTNQPQHF	TGTGCCAGCAGTCAACTTACGCCAGGGGGCACTAATCAGCCCCAGCATTTT	TRBD1	TRBV7-9	.	TRBJ1-5
CASSSDYSQPQHF	TGTGCCAGCAGCTCCGACTACAGTCAGCCCCAGCATTTT	.	TRBV5-4	.	TRBJ1-5
CASTPGHGTGELFF	TGTGCCAGCACTCCGGGACACGGGACCGGGGAGCTGTTTTTT	.	TRBV6-6	once	TRBJ2-2
CAILSPHFRITGGPWHGYTF	TGTGCCATCCTGAGTCCACACTTCCGGATTACAGGGGGTCCGTGGCATGGCTACACCTTC	TRBD1	TRBV10-3	.	TRBJ1-2
CASSQGQDGSPLHF	TGCGCCAGCAGCCAAGGACAGGATGGTTCACCCCTCCACTTT	.	TRBV4-1	few	TRBJ1-6
CASSAERSSNQPQHF	TGTGCCAGCAGTGCTGAGAGATCAAGCAATCAGCCCCAGCATTTT	.	TRBV2	.	TRBJ1-5
CASSPGTGYQETQYF	TGTGCCAGCAGCCCGGGGACAGGGTATCAAGAGACCCAGTACTTC	TRBD1	TRBV5-5	.	TRBJ2-5
CASSLSRDSYEQYF	TGTGCCAGCAGCTTGTCCCGGGACAGCTACGAGCAGTACTTC	TRBD1	TRBV5-4	.	TRBJ2-7
CASSRQGVAFIYEQYF	TGTGCCAGCAGCCGACAGGGGGTGGCTTTTATCTACGAGCAGTACTTC	TRBD1	TRBV28	.	TRBJ2-7
CASSPTGGPTYEQYF	TGTGCCAGCAGCCCCACGGGGGGCCCAACCTACGAGCAGTACTTC	.	TRBV28	.	TRBJ2-7
CAINRDSASTEAFF	TGTGCCATCAACAGGGACAGCGCTTCTACTGAAGCTTTCTTT	TRBD1	TRBV10-3	.	TRBJ1-1
CASSLTELNTEAFF	TGTGCCAGCAGCTTGACAGAACTAAACACTGAAGCTTTCTTT	.	TRBV7-6	.	TRBJ1-1
CASKPTRAPGDSYGYTF	TGTGCCAGTAAACCTACCCGGGCTCCAGGGGATTCCTATGGCTACACCTTC	.	TRBV19	.	TRBJ1-2
CASSLAASEQFF	TGTGCCAGCAGCTTAGCAGCCTCCGAGCAGTTCTTC	.	TRBV7-9	.	TRBJ2-1
CASRSTGWGFNTEAFF	TGTGCCAGCAGATCGACAGGTTGGGGCTTTAACACTGAAGCTTTCTTT	.	TRBV7-9	.	TRBJ1-1
CSVDIPGGMNTEAFF	TGCAGCGTTGACATCCCAGGGGGCATGAACACTGAAGCTTTCTTT	TRBD1	TRBV29-1	.	TRBJ1-1
CASSAILVGEQYF	TGTGCCAGCAGCGCGATACTAGTTGGAGAGCAGTACTTC	.	TRBV2	.	TRBJ2-7
CASSTGTSGGNTDTQYF	TGTGCCAGCAGCACCGGGACTAGCGGGGGGAACACAGATACGCAGTATTTT	TRBD2	TRBV5-4	.	TRBJ2-3
CASSLGGTGNQPQHF	TGTGCCAGCAGCTTGGGCGGGACAGGGAATCAGCCCCAGCATTTT	TRBD1	TRBV5-6	.	TRBJ1-5
CASSVSGGDTGELFF	TGTGCCAGCAGCGTATCGGGAGGGGACACCGGGGAGCTGTTTTTT	TRBD2	TRBV9	.	TRBJ2-2
CASSLDFEAADTQYF	TGTGCCAGCAGCTTGGATTTTGAGGCGGCAGATACGCAGTATTTT	.	TRBV5-4	once	TRBJ2-3
CATSGRTSGGQANTGELFF	TGTGCCACCAGCGGGAGGACTAGCGGGGGGCAAGCGAACACCGGGGAGCTGTTTTTT	TRBD2	TRBV15	.	TRBJ2-2
CASSRQGLSTDTQYF	TGTGCCAGCAGCCGCCAGGGTCTCTCCACAGATACGCAGTATTTT	.	TRBV7-9	.	TRBJ2-3
CASSPIAGGQETQYF	TGCGCCAGCAGTCCGATAGCGGGCGGCCAAGAGACCCAGTACTTC	TRBD2	TRBV5-1	.	TRBJ2-5
CASSLDSRQGYYGYTF	TGTGCCAGCAGCTTAGATTCTCGGCAGGGGTACTATGGCTACACCTTC	.	TRBV11-3	.	TRBJ1-2
CASPSPASPRVDTQYF	TGTGCCAGCCCCTCCCCAGCTAGCCCGAGGGTTGATACGCAGTATTTT	.	TRBV2	.	TRBJ2-3
CSVRYRNTEAFF	TGCAGCGTTCGTTACAGGAACACTGAAGCTTTCTTT	.	TRBV29-1	.	TRBJ1-1
CASSLGLAGVNEQFF	TGCGCCAGCAGTCTAGGACTAGCGGGAGTTAATGAGCAGTTCTTC	TRBD2	TRBV5-1	.	TRBJ2-1
CASSLGTDRALYGYTF	TGTGCCAGCAGCTTAGGGACGGACAGGGCTCTCTATGGCTACACCTTC	TRBD1	TRBV7-2	few	TRBJ1-2
CSVYYTSGAGNEQFF	TGCAGCGTTTACTACACTAGCGGAGCTGGGAATGAGCAGTTCTTC	TRBD2	TRBV29-1	.	TRBJ2-1